These 25 T cell receptor beta chains originate from one sample sequenced in a study of cytomegalovirus exposure and HLA in healthy donors. With 60 Vbeta and 13 Jbeta primers, the PCR was carried out. Clones were read by immunoSEQ multiplex PCR, and TCRdb kept only the in-frame ones, dropping some. Of 150,000 to 200,000 clones listed, roughly 80% were seen once; the top ten hold over 0.85%. Source material: PBMCs. Every receptor here comes from a girl aged 2 to 10 in good health and CMV-seropositive.

Of note for this clone: Other DNA sequences from this sample encode an identical CDR3 as well. CDR3 nucleotides: TGTGCCTGGTCGGTTCGGGGGTTTAACTATGGCTACACCTTC. Encoded protein: CAWSVRGFNYGYTF. The genes are TRBV30 and TRBJ1-2; possibly TRBD1 for D (5 bases). V lost 5 bases and J lost 1, with 14 bases in between. The CDR3 is 14 amino acids. Germline V gene lookup returns CDR1 GTSNPN and CDR2 SVGIG (reference sequence). The full variable domain, rest sourced from reference TRBV30 and TRBJ1-2, is SQTIHQWPATLVQPVGSPLSLECTVEGTSNPNLYWYRQAAGRGLQLLFYSVGIGQISSEVPQNLSASRPQDRQFILSSKKLLLSDSGFYLCAWSVRGFNYGYTFGSGTRLTVV.

The chain has TRBV5-4 and TRBJ1-3, with D hard to call. This CDR3 is built from 15 residues. V lost 0 bases to trimming and J lost 4 bases, with 11 bases between them. CDR1 is SGHNT and CDR2 is YYREEE in the germline V gene (reference sequence). CDR3 DNA: TGTGCCAGCAGCTTGGCACCGGGTACCGGAAACACCATATATTTT. This encodes CASSLAPGTGNTIYF.

The chain uses TRBV5-1 and TRBJ2-3, with 8 bases matching TRBD2. Germline V gene sequence: CDR1 SGHRS, CDR2 YFSETQ. J gave up 1 base and V 2 bases, and 6 bases lay outside the gene matches. This CDR3 comprises 16 residues. The CDR3 spells CASSFRPTSGTDTQYF. CDR3 coding DNA: TGCGCCAGCAGCTTTCGTCCGACTAGCGGCACAGATACGCAGTATTTT. The entire variable domain, with the rest obtained from reference TRBV5-1 and TRBJ2-3, is as follows: KAGVTQTPRYLIKTRGQQVTLSCSPISGHRSVSWYQQTPGQGLQFLFEYFSETQRNKGNFPGRFSGRQFSNSRSEMNVSTLELGDSALYLCASSFRPTSGTDTQYFGPGTRLTVL.

V is TRBV2 and J is TRBJ2-3; TRBD2 matches 9 bases. V trimming: 6 bases; J trimming: 0 bases; junction bases outside the gene matches: 1. Germline CDR1 is SNHLY and CDR2 is FYNNEI. There are 14 residues in the CDR3. The CDR3 nucleotides read TGTGCCAGCAGGACTAGCGGAAGCACAGATACGCAGTATTTT. Its translation is CASRTSGSTDTQYF.

J is TRBJ2-4 and V is TRBV6-4; D might be TRBD1 (6 bases). The V and J ends lost 0 bases and 6 bases respectively, with 9 bases between them. This CDR3 has 14 residues. Germline assignment: CDR1 MRHNA and CDR2 SNTAGT. The CDR3 reads CASSDSRGGNIQYF. Written as DNA, the CDR3 is TGTGCCAGCAGTGACTCAAGAGGGGGAAACATTCAGTACTTC.

The chain is built from TRBV6-5 and TRBJ2-2, with TRBD2 identical over 9 bases. This CDR3 contains 14 residues. Per germline, CDR1 MNHEY and CDR2 SVGAGI. The trim removed 8 bases at V and 6 bases at J, leaving 7 bases unmatched. For the CDR3, the DNA is TGTGCCAGCGATTTAGCGGGAGTCGCCGGGGAGCTGTTTTTT. It is translated as CASDLAGVAGELFF.

This rearrangement joins TRBV6-5 to TRBJ2-2, with 9 nucleotides matching TRBD2. Germline V lookup: CDR1 MNHEY, CDR2 SVGAGI. J gave up 6 bases and V 3 bases, and 8 bases lay outside the gene matches. This CDR3 has 16 amino acids. CDR3 sequence reads: CASSYLSGRGAGELFF. The CDR3 coding sequence is TGTGCCAGCAGTTATCTTAGCGGGAGAGGGGCCGGGGAGCTGTTTTTT.

The chain recombines TRBV9 with TRBJ2-7, with D maybe TRBD2 (5 bases). CDR1 and CDR2 (germline): SGDLS, YYNGEE. V was trimmed by 3 bases and J by 5 bases, leaving 18 bases between them. CDR3 length: 15 amino acids. The CDR3 loop reads CASSAFGGPPHEQYF. CDR3 nucleotides: TGTGCCAGCAGCGCATTTGGAGGACCCCCTCACGAGCAGTACTTC.

V gene TRBV7-3 combines with J gene TRBJ2-3, with TRBD2 matching 7 bases. Per germline, CDR1 SGHTA and CDR2 FQGTGA. CDR3 length: 15 residues. After removal of 0 bases from V and 0 bases from J, the junction contained 0 bases not matched to a gene. CDR3 in DNA: TGTGCCAGCAGCTTAACTAGCGGGAGCACAGATACGCAGTATTTT. Its protein is CASSLTSGSTDTQYF.

The V and J genes are TRBV16 and TRBJ2-5, with D unclear. CDR1 is KGHSY and CDR2 is FQNENV in the germline V gene. The CDR3 has 15 amino acids. V was trimmed by 4 bases and J by 1 base, leaving 13 bases between them. The CDR3 DNA sequence: TGTGCCAGCAGCCCCGCTTCCGCGGTCCAAGAGACCCAGTACTTC. Translated, it gives CASSPASAVQETQYF.

This clone was detected a few times. The J gene is TRBJ2-7, the V gene TRBV2; weak D call: TRBD1 (6 bases). The CDR3 loop spans 14 amino acids. The V end lost 4 bases, the J end lost 3 bases, and 13 bases lay between the germline ends. In germline, CDR1 is SNHLY, CDR2 FYNNEI. For the CDR3, the DNA is TGTGCCAGCAGTGGTCGGGACACTCACTACGAGCAGTACTTC. It codes for CASSGRDTHYEQYF. Complete variable domain (other parts from reference TRBV2 and TRBJ2-7): EPEVTQTPSHQVTQMGQEVILRCVPISNHLYFYWYRQILGQKVEFLVSFYNNEISEKSEIFDDQFSVERPDGSNFTLKIRSTKLEDSAMYFCASSGRDTHYEQYFGPGTRLTVT.

This clone was counted a few times. The chain recombines TRBV7-9 with TRBJ2-7; 8 bases are shared with TRBD1. The J segment lost 1 base and the V segment lost 4 bases, leaving 12 bases of the junction unmatched. Germline CDR1 SEHNR, CDR2 FQNEAQ (reference sequence). This CDR3 comprises 17 residues. The chain's CDR3 is CASSSGTGQDRSYEQYF. The CDR3 DNA reads TGTGCCAGCAGCTCGGGCACGGGACAGGATAGGTCCTACGAGCAGTACTTC.

This clone was seen a single time. The chain uses TRBV30 and TRBJ2-3; D is perhaps TRBD2 (5 bases). Trimming removed 3 bases from V and 6 bases from J, with 19 bases in between. This CDR3 contains 15 residues. Germline lookup yields CDR1 GTSNPN and CDR2 SVGIG (reference sequence). The CDR3 loop is CAWSGGSGPWDTQYF. The CDR3 DNA follows: TGTGCCTGGAGCGGAGGATCGGGCCCTTGGGATACGCAGTATTTT.

The V and J genes are TRBV30 and TRBJ2-3, with D perhaps TRBD2 (6 bases). Germline V gives CDR1 GTSNPN, CDR2 SVGIG (reference sequence). The CDR3 has 16 residues. Trimming shortened V by 0 bases and J by 2 bases, and 15 bases separated the two germline ends. The CDR3 region is CAWSVGQLADTDTQYF. For the CDR3, the DNA is TGTGCCTGGAGTGTAGGGCAACTAGCTGACACAGATACGCAGTATTTT.

The V and J genes are TRBV7-9 and TRBJ1-2, with unresolved D. The V and J ends lost 5 bases and 8 bases respectively, with 15 bases between them. Germline CDR1 reads SEHNR; CDR2 reads FQNEAQ (reference sequence). The CDR3 spans 13 residues. The CDR3 sequence: CASSPGPPGGYTF. The CDR3 region has the DNA TGTGCCAGCAGCCCCGGACCCCCGGGGGGCTACACCTTC. Drawing the rest from reference TRBV7-9 and TRBJ1-2, the complete variable domain is DTGVSQNPRHKITKRGQNVTFRCDPISEHNRLYWYRQTLGQGPEFLTYFQNEAQLEKSRLLSDRFSAERPKGSFSTLEIQRTEQGDSAMYLCASSPGPPGGYTFGSGTRLTVV.

The V and J genes are TRBV5-1 and TRBJ2-7, with 9 bases matching TRBD1. The CDR3 covers 15 residues. Trimming at V came to 5 bases and at J to 7 bases, leaving 13 bases not matched to a gene. Germline loops: CDR1 SGHRS, CDR2 YFSETQ. The CDR3 region has the DNA TGCGCCAGCAGGTTGACCGGGACAGGGTACGGAGAGCAGTACTTC. It translates to CASRLTGTGYGEQYF.

The V and J genes are TRBV27 and TRBJ2-3; possibly TRBD2 for D (6 bases). Germline assignment: CDR1 MNHEY and CDR2 SMNVEV (reference sequence). The V gene lost 4 bases and the J gene lost 0 bases, with 11 bases spanning the gap. The CDR3 contains 15 residues. This chain's CDR3 is CASSSPGVSTDTQYF. The CDR3 bases are TGTGCCAGCAGTTCCCCGGGAGTGAGCACAGATACGCAGTATTTT.

The chain combines TRBV30 with TRBJ2-1; D is unclear. Germline V gives CDR1 GTSNPN, CDR2 SVGIG (reference sequence). The V end was cut by 0 bases, the J end by 1 base, with 16 bases between. The CDR3 spans 17 residues. The CDR3 nucleotides read TGTGCCTGGAGTGTAAGGTGGGCCGATGTGTCCTACAATGAGCAGTTCTTC. Amino acids: CAWSVRWADVSYNEQFF.

The chain recombines TRBV5-6 with TRBJ2-5; D possibly corresponds to TRBD1 (6 bases). The CDR3 contains 15 residues. Germline CDR1 reads SGHDT; CDR2 reads YYEEEE. V was cut by 2 bases and J by 5 bases, with 16 bases left in between. The CDR3 DNA sequence: TGTGCCAGCAGCTTTTCAGGGGACAATGGGGAGACCCAGTACTTC. Its protein is CASSFSGDNGETQYF. The full variable domain, in which reference TRBV5-6 and TRBJ2-5 provide the parts outside the CDR3, is DAGVTQSPTHLIKTRGQQVTLRCSPKSGHDTVSWYQQALGQGPQFIFQYYEEEERQRGNFPDRFSGHQFPNYSSELNVNALLLGDSALYLCASSFSGDNGETQYFGPGTRLLVL.

The CDR3 DNA is TGTGCCAGCAGCGCCCTGGGGGGGTCTGGAAACACCATATATTTT. It encodes CASSALGGSGNTIYF. The rearrangement links TRBV6-5 to TRBJ1-3, with D possibly being TRBD1 (5 bases). Germline CDR1 is MNHEY and CDR2 is SVGAGI. The CDR3 is 15 amino acids. Trimming left V 6 bases short and J 1 base short, with 13 bases between.

The rearrangement joins TRBV4-2 to TRBJ2-1; 13 bases are a match to TRBD2. The ends lost 4 bases at V and 1 base at J; junction bases unmatched: 10. CDR3 length: 19 residues. CDR1 LGHNA and CDR2 YNFKEQ come from the germline V gene. In nucleotides, the CDR3 is TGTGCCAGCAGCCTACTTGGACAGGGACTAGCGGGATCCTACAATGAGCAGTTCTTC. Its translation is CASSLLGQGLAGSYNEQFF.

V usage is TRBV7-9 and J usage is TRBJ2-5; 10 bases are a match to TRBD2. The ends lost 3 bases at V and 5 bases at J; junction bases unmatched: 6. This CDR3 is 15 amino acids long. CDR1 and CDR2 from the germline V gene are SEHNR and FQNEAQ (reference sequence). The CDR3 region has the DNA TGTGCCAGCAGCTTCAAGCGGGAGGGATGGGAGACCCAGTACTTC. This codes for CASSFKREGWETQYF.

This chain connects TRBV7-8 to TRBJ2-3; D gene uncertain. The CDR3 runs to 12 residues. Germline loops: CDR1 SGHVS, CDR2 FQNEAQ. V was clipped by 3 bases and J by 5 bases, with 6 bases between them. The chain's CDR3 is CASSFSGDTQYF. CDR3 bases: TGTGCCAGCAGCTTCTCGGGAGATACGCAGTATTTT.

This clone was observed a few times. The chain uses TRBV7-9 and TRBJ2-5, with 9 bases identical to TRBD1. The CDR3 covers 17 residues. V was clipped by 4 bases and J by 3 bases; unmatched bases: 12. The V gene's germline CDR1 is SEHNR and CDR2 FQNEAQ (reference sequence). CDR3 loop: CASSSPDRDRVKETQYF. Written as DNA, the CDR3 is TGTGCCAGCAGCTCGCCTGATCGGGACAGGGTAAAAGAGACCCAGTACTTC.

This chain joins TRBV5-1 and TRBJ2-7; 8 bases align to TRBD1. V dropped 0 bases and J dropped 4; count of bases not matched to a gene: 9. The germline V gene encodes CDR1 SGHRS and CDR2 YFSETQ. The CDR3 is made up of 16 amino acids. CDR3 nucleotides: TGCGCCAGCAGCTTGGAGAACAGGGGACAGGTTTACGAGCAGTACTTC. Its protein is CASSLENRGQVYEQYF.